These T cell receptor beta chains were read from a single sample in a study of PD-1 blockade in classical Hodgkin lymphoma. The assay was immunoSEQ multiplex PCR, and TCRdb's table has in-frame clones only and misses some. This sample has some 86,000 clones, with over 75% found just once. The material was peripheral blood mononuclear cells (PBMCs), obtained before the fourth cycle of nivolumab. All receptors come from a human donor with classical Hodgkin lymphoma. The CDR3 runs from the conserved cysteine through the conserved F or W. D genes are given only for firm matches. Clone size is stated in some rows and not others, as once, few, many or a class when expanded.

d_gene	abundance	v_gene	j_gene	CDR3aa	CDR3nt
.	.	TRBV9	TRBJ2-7	CASSVEGLGVDGYEQYF	TGTGCCAGCAGCGTAGAGGGGCTGGGAGTAGACGGCTACGAGCAGTACTTC
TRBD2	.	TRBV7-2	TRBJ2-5	CASSLVDRGGRETQYF	TGTGCCAGCAGCTTAGTGGACCGGGGGGGCCGGGAGACCCAGTACTTC
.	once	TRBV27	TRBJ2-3	CASSWAAGTDTQYF	TGTGCCAGCAGTTGGGCGGCTGGCACAGATACGCAGTATTTT
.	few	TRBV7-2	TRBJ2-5	CASSLGTQPGTQYF	TGTGCCAGCAGCCTCGGGACCCAACCGGGGACCCAGTACTTC
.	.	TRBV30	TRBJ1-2	CAWMDWGLYGYTF	TGTGCCTGGATGGACTGGGGCCTCTATGGCTACACCTTC
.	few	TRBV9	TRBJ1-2	CASSVAPGDNYGYTF	TGTGCCAGCAGCGTAGCCCCAGGGGATAACTATGGCTACACCTTC
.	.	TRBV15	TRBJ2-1	CATLSPQSYNEQFF	TGTGCCACCCTCTCCCCCCAATCCTACAATGAGCAGTTCTTC
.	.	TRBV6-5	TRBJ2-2	CASSLTTGELFF	TGTGCCAGCAGTTTAACAACCGGGGAGCTGTTTTTT
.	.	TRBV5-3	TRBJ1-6	CARSRLSPLHF	TGTGCCAGAAGCCGCCTTTCACCCCTCCACTTT
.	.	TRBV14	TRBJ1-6	CASSQDRARIRNSPLHF	TGTGCCAGCAGCCAAGATCGGGCCAGGATTAGGAATTCACCCCTCCACTTT
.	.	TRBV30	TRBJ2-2	CASSPSPGSKELFF	TGTGCCTCTTCACCCTCACCGGGTTCGAAGGAGCTGTTTTTT
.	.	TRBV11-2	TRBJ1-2	CASSLDHGGANYGYTF	TGTGCCAGCAGCTTAGATCATGGGGGGGCTAACTATGGCTACACCTTC
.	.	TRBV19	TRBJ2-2	CASSIFTLSTGELFF	TGTGCCAGTAGTATTTTTACTCTTTCCACCGGGGAGCTGTTTTTT
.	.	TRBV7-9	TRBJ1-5	CASNLDNQPQHF	TGTGCCAGCAACTTGGACAATCAGCCCCAGCATTTT
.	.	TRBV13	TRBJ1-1	CASSLAGGTEAFF	TGTGCCAGCAGCTTAGCAGGTGGCACTGAAGCTTTCTTT
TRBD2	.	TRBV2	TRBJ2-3	CTSSGGLATDTQYF	TGTACCAGCAGTGGGGGACTAGCGACAGATACGCAGTATTTT
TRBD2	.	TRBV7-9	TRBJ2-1	CASSFPLAGGGSSYNEQFF	TGTGCCAGCAGCTTTCCCCTAGCGGGGGGTGGAAGCTCCTACAATGAGCAGTTCTTC
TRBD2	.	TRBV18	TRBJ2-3	CASSPPLAGGGDTQYF	TGTGCCAGCTCACCACCCCTAGCGGGGGGGGGAGATACGCAGTATTTT
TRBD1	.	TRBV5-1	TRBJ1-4	CASRDSLNEKLFF	TGCGCCAGCCGGGACAGCCTAAATGAAAAACTGTTTTTT
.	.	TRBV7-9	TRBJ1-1	CASSLAGGRRNAEAFF	TGTGCCAGCAGCTTAGCGGGGGGACGAAGGAACGCTGAAGCTTTCTTT
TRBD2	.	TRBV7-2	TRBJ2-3	CASSLAGTSGGVDTQYF	TGTGCCAGCAGCTTAGCGGGAACTAGCGGGGGGGTCGATACGCAGTATTTT
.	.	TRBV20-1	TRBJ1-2	CRGGLNYGYTF	TGCAGGGGGGGATTAAACTATGGCTACACCTTC
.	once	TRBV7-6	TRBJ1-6	CASSLKAQVGSPLHF	TGTGCCAGCAGCTTAAAAGCACAGGTGGGGTCACCCCTCCACTTT
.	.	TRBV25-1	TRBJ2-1	CASSVPGFEQFF	TGTGCCAGCAGTGTGCCAGGGTTTGAGCAGTTCTTC
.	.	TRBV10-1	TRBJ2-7	CASSELDSYEQYF	TGCGCCAGCAGTGAGTTGGATTCCTACGAGCAGTACTTC
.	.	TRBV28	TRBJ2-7	CASSFFTNLPEQYF	TGTGCCAGCAGTTTTTTTACAAATCTCCCGGAGCAGTACTTC
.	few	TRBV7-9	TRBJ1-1	CASSGDGAGTEAFF	TGTGCCAGCAGCGGCGATGGGGCTGGCACTGAAGCTTTCTTT
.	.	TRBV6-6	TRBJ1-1	CASSYRGEEAFF	TGTGCCAGCAGTTACAGAGGAGAAGAAGCTTTCTTT
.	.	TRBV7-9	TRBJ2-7	CASSLFGFGSSYEQYF	TGTGCCAGCAGCTTATTCGGGTTCGGCAGCTCCTACGAGCAGTACTTC
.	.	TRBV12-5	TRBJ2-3	CASGLVPGDTQYF	TGTGCTAGTGGTTTGGTACCGGGAGATACGCAGTATTTT
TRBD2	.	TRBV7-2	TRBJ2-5	CASSLETGGSETQYF	TGTGCCAGCAGCTTAGAGACGGGGGGTAGCGAGACCCAGTACTTC
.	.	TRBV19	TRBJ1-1	CASSMVGLNTEAFF	TGTGCCAGTAGTATGGTGGGGCTGAACACTGAAGCTTTCTTT
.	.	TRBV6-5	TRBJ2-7	CASRRTAKIYEQYF	TGTGCCAGCCGTAGGACAGCTAAAATCTACGAGCAGTACTTC
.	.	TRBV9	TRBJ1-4	CASSTGGEKLFF	TGTGCCAGCAGTACGGGCGGGGAAAAACTGTTTTTT
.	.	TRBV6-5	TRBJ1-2	CASSRDIRGGYTF	TGTGCCAGCAGCAGAGACATTCGAGGAGGCTACACCTTC
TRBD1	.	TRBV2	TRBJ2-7	CATNDRGEEQYF	TGTGCCACCAATGACAGGGGTGAAGAGCAGTACTTC
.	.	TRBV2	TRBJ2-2	CASSDPGLSGAELFF	TGTGCCAGCAGTGACCCCGGGTTATCCGGGGCGGAGCTGTTTTTT
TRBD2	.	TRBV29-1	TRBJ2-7	CSVERAGESYEQYF	TGCAGCGTTGAACGAGCGGGGGAATCCTACGAGCAGTACTTC
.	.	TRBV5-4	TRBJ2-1	CASSLSTSSNEQFF	TGTGCCAGCAGCTTGAGTACTAGTTCCAATGAGCAGTTCTTC
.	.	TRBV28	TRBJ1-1	CASSRSSGVNTEAFF	TGTGCCAGCAGCCGTTCGTCTGGGGTGAACACTGAAGCTTTCTTT
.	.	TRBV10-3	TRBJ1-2	CAISESGQGGGYTF	TGTGCCATCAGTGAGTCGGGGCAGGGTGGCGGCTACACCTTC
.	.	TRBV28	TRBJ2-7	CASSLDVQGFHEQYF	TGTGCCAGCAGTTTAGATGTCCAGGGGTTCCACGAGCAGTACTTC
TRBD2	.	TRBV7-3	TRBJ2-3	CASRAGLAESTDTQYF	TGTGCCAGCAGGGCCGGACTAGCGGAGAGCACAGATACGCAGTATTTT
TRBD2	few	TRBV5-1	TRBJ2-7	CASSLAVAGSSYEQYF	TGCGCCAGCAGCTTGGCTGTAGCGGGGAGCTCCTACGAGCAGTACTTC
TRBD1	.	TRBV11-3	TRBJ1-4	CASSAGTVEEKLFF	TGTGCCAGCAGCGCCGGGACAGTCGAGGAAAAACTGTTTTTT
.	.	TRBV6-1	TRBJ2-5	CASSGVETQYF	TGTGCCAGCAGTGGGGTAGAGACCCAGTACTTC
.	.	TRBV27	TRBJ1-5	CASSLLGPEGNQPQHF	TGTGCCAGCAGTTTACTCGGACCGGAGGGCAATCAGCCCCAGCATTTT
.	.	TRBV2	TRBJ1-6	CASSPLVGRDNSPLHF	TGTGCCAGCAGCCCCTTAGTGGGTCGCGATAATTCACCCCTCCACTTT
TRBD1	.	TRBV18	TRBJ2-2	CASSSRDRGNTGELFF	TGTGCCAGCTCATCCCGGGACAGGGGTAACACCGGGGAGCTGTTTTTT
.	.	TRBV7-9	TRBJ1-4	CASSLSLGGTNEKLFF	TGTGCCAGCAGCTTATCCTTAGGGGGTACTAATGAAAAACTGTTTTTT
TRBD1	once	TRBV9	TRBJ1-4	CASSSRTGTVNEKLFF	TGTGCCAGCAGCTCTAGGACCGGGACAGTAAATGAAAAACTGTTTTTT
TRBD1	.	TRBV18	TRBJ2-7	CASSPQGAGEQYF	TGTGCCAGCTCACCACAGGGGGCTGGCGAGCAGTACTTC
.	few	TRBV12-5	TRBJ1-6	CASGFGSYNSPLHF	TGTGCTAGTGGTTTCGGGTCCTATAATTCACCCCTCCACTTT
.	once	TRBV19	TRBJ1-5	CASSIALLSNQPQHF	TGTGCCAGTAGTATTGCCTTATTGAGCAATCAGCCCCAGCATTTT